The 6 T cell receptor beta chains reported below all come from one sample, sequenced in a study of blood T cell repertoires in COVID-19. Measured with immunoSEQ multiplex PCR; TCRdb has only the in-frame clones, and not every one. This sample has hundreds of thousands of clones; 85% to 90% occur once, and the top ten carry approximately 1.5%. Source material: PBMCs or T cells enriched from blood (not recorded which). These TCRs come from a woman aged 18-29 years with acute COVID-19.

The rearrangement joins TRBV15 to TRBJ2-1, with 7 bases identical to TRBD2. J was trimmed by 4 bases and V by 4 bases; bases with no gene match: 7. The CDR3 is 15 residues long. The germline CDR1 and CDR2 sequences are LNHNV and YYDKDF (reference sequence). The CDR3: CATSKEGGVYNEQFF. CDR3 DNA sequence: TGTGCCACCAGCAAAGAGGGAGGGGTGTACAATGAGCAGTTCTTC.

J is TRBJ1-3 and V is TRBV4-1; TRBD1 aligns across 8 bases. The CDR3 covers 13 residues. Germline CDR1 and CDR2: MGHRA and YSYEKL. The V and J ends lost 6 bases and 7 bases, in that order; junction bases with no gene match: 5. The CDR3 bases are TGCGCCAGCAGTTCCGGACAGGGTAACACCATATATTTT. Protein sequence: CASSSGQGNTIYF.

The chain couples TRBV15 to TRBJ2-7; D might be TRBD1 (7 bases). Trimming left V 8 bases short and J 5 bases short, with 16 bases between. The germline V gene has CDR1 LNHNV and CDR2 YYDKDF (reference sequence). The CDR3 covers 13 residues. CDR3 loop: CATRRGQGHEQYF. The CDR3 DNA reads TGTGCCACCCGGAGGGGGCAGGGCCACGAGCAGTACTTC.

As regards this clone: Other DNA sequences in this specimen translate into the identical CDR3. The chain employs TRBV5-1 and TRBJ2-3, with 7 bases fitting TRBD2. Per the germline V gene, CDR1 is SGHRS and CDR2 is YFSETQ. This CDR3 comprises 16 residues. After removal of 0 bases from V and 0 bases from J, the junction contained 4 bases not matched to a gene. The CDR3 is CASSLDLAASTDTQYF. For the CDR3, the DNA is TGCGCCAGCAGCTTGGACCTAGCGGCTAGCACAGATACGCAGTATTTT.

The chain is built from TRBV14 and TRBJ2-2, with 8 bases aligning to TRBD1. The CDR3 loop spans 14 amino acids. The germline V gene has CDR1 SGHDN and CDR2 FVKESK. V shed 5 bases, J shed 1 base, and the junction held 0 bases outside the gene matches. CDR3 protein: CASSDRGNTGELFF. The CDR3 DNA reads TGTGCCAGCAGCGACAGGGGGAACACCGGGGAGCTGTTTTTT.

This chain joins TRBV30 and TRBJ1-6; a weak D match, TRBD1 (6 bases). The germline gives CDR1 GTSNPN, CDR2 SVGIG (reference sequence). The CDR3 spans 15 residues. Trimming took 0 bases from V and 7 from J, leaving 13 bases between them. The CDR3 is CAWSVVGAENSPLHF. The CDR3 DNA reads TGTGCCTGGAGTGTAGTGGGGGCAGAAAATTCACCCCTCCACTTT.